The present entry profiles one TCR beta chain with its context. Antigen: not known. Germline CDR1 SGHRS, CDR2 YFSETQ. The CDR3 runs to 17 residues. Losses at the gene ends were 3 bases for V and 5 bases for J; bases not matched to a gene: 14. The PCR employed 60 Vbeta primers together with 13 Jbeta primers. Assay used: immunoSEQ multiplex PCR; TCRdb lists only in-frame clones, some missing. The sample yields some 200,000 clones, approximately 80% seen once. This entry comes from a study of cytomegalovirus exposure and HLA in healthy donors. Study results and limitations: It was reported in a later analysis that an Asian-associated ancestry cluster showed fewer N-insertions than the 666-donor mean. Several of the most significant clusters were apparently associated with common viral pathogens in a later analysis. Data from an earlier analysis indicated that most TCR beta V segments were productive either about 87% or about 30% of the time. The study had only CMV serostatus as immune exposure information.

The J gene is TRBJ2-5, the V gene TRBV5-1; 9 nucleotides match TRBD2. This sequence originates from a woman in her 30s in good health and CMV-seronegative. Input material: PBMCs. The CDR3 sequence: CASSSPGSSGGTETQYF. The CDR3 DNA sequence: TGCGCCAGCAGCTCCCCCGGGAGTAGCGGGGGCACGGAGACCCAGTACTTC.